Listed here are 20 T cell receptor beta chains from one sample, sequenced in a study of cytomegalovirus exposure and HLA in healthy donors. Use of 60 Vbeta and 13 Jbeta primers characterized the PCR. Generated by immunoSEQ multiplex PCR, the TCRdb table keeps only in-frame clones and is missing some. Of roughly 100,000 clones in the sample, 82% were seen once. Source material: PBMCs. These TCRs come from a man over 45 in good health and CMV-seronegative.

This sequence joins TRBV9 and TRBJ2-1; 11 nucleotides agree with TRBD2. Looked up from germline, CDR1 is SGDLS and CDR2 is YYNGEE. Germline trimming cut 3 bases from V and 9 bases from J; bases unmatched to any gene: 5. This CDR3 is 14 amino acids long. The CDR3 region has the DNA TGTGCCAGCAGCGCTAGCGGGAGGTTGAGTGAGCAGTTCTTC. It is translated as CASSASGRLSEQFF. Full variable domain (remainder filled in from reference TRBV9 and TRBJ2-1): DSGVTQTPKHLITATGQRVTLRCSPRSGDLSVYWYQQSLDQGLQFLIQYYNGEERAKGNILERFSAQQFPDLHSELNLSSLELGDSALYFCASSASGRLSEQFFGPGTRLTVL.

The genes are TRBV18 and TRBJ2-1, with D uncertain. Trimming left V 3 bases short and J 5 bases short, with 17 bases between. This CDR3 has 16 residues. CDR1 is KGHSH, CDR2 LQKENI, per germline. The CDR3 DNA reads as TGTGCCAGCTCACCCCCTGTACGGCCGAGGAACAATGAGCAGTTCTTC. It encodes CASSPPVRPRNNEQFF. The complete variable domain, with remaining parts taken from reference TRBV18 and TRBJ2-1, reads NAGVMQNPRHLVRRRGQEARLRCSPMKGHSHVYWYRQLPEEGLKFMVYLQKENIIDESGMPKERFSAEFPKEGPSILRIQQVVRGDSAAYFCASSPPVRPRNNEQFFGPGTRLTVL.

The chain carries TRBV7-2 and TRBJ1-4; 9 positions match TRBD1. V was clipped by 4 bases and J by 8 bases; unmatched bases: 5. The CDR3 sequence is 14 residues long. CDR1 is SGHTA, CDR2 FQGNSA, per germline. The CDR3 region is CASSSRDRAEKLFF. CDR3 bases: TGTGCCAGCAGCTCCCGGGACAGGGCGGAAAAACTGTTTTTT.

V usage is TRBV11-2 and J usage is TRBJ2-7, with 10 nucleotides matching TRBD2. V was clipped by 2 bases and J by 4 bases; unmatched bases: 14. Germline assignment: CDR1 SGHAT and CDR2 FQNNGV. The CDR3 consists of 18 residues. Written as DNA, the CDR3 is TGTGCCAGCAGCTTATCCGGACTAGCGGAGGGACCTGTGTACGAGCAGTACTTC. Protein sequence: CASSLSGLAEGPVYEQYF.

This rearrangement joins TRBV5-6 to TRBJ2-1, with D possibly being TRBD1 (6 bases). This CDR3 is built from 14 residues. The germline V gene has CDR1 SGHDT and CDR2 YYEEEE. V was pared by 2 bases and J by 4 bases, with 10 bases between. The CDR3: CASSLGQFYNEQFF. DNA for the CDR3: TGTGCCAGCAGCTTAGGACAGTTTTACAATGAGCAGTTCTTC.

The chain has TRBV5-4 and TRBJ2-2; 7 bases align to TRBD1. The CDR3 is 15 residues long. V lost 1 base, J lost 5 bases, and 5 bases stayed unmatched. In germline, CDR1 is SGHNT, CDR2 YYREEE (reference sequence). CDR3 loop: CASSLQGDWTGELFF. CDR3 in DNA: TGTGCCAGCAGCTTGCAGGGGGATTGGACCGGGGAGCTGTTTTTT.

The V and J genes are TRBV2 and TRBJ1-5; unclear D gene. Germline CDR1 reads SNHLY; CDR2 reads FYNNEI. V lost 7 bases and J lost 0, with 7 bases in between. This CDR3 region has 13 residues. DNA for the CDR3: TGTGCCAGCAAATCCCTTAGCAATCAGCCCCAGCATTTT. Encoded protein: CASKSLSNQPQHF. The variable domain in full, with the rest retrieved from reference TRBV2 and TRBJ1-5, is EPEVTQTPSHQVTQMGQEVILRCVPISNHLYFYWYRQILGQKVEFLVSFYNNEISEKSEIFDDQFSVERPDGSNFTLKIRSTKLEDSAMYFCASKSLSNQPQHFGDGTRLSIL.

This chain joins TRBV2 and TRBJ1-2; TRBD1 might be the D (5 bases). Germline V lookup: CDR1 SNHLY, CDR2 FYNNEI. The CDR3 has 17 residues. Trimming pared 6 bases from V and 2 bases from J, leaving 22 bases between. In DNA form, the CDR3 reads TGTGCCAGCAGGAGATCTCCGGTGACAGCCTTAAACTATGGCTACACCTTC. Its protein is CASRRSPVTALNYGYTF.

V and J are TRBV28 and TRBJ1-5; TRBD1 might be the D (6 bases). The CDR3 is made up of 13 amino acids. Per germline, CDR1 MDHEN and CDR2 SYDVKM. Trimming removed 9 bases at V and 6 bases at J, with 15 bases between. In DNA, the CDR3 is TGTGCCAGTACGCCCTGGGGGCGTCAGCCCCAGCATTTT. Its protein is CASTPWGRQPQHF.

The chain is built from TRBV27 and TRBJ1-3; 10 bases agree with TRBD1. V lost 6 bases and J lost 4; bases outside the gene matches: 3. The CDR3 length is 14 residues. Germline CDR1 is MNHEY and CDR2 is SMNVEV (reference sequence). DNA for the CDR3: TGTGCCAGCAGACGACAGGGGGCAGGAAACACCATATATTTT. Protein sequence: CASRRQGAGNTIYF.

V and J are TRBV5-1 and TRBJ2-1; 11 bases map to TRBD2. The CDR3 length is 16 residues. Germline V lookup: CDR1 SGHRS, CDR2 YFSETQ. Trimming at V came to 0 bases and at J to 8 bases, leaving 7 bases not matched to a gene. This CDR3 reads CASSLAGTSGGDEQFF. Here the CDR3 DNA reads TGCGCCAGCAGCTTGGCCGGGACTAGCGGTGGGGATGAGCAGTTCTTC.

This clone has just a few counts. The CDR3, as DNA: TGTGCCAGCAGTTACTCTCACCCGGACAGATACGAGCAGTACTTC. Translated, it gives CASSYSHPDRYEQYF. The chain links TRBV6-6 to TRBJ2-7, with a weak D call TRBD1 (6 bases). V was cut by 0 bases and J by 4 bases, with 13 bases left in between. CDR1 and CDR2 from the germline V gene are MNHNY and SVGAGI (reference sequence). The length of the CDR3 is 15 residues.

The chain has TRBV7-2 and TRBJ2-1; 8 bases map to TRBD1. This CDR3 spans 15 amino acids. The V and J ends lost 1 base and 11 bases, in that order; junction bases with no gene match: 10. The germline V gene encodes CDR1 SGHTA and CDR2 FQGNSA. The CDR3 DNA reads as TGTGCCAGCAGCTTAGAAGGCAGGGGGCGGGGAAAGCAGTTCTTC. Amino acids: CASSLEGRGRGKQFF.

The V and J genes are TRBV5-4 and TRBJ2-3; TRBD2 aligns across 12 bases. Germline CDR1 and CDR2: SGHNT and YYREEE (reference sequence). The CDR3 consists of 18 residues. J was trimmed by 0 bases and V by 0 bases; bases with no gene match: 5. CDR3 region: CASSLAGLAGLSTDTQYF. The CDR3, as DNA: TGTGCCAGCAGCTTGGCGGGACTAGCGGGCTTAAGCACAGATACGCAGTATTTT.

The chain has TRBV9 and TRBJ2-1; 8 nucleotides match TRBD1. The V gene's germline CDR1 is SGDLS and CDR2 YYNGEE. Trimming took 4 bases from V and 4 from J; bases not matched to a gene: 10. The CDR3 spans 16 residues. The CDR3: CASSSTDRVLYNEQFF. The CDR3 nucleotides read TGTGCCAGCAGCTCAACGGACAGGGTCTTGTACAATGAGCAGTTCTTC.

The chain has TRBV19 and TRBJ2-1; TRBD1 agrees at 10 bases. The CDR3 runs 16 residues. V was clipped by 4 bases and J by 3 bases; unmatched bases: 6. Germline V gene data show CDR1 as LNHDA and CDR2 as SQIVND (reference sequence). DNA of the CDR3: TGTGCCAGTAGTACAGGACAGGGGGGACGCTACAATGAGCAGTTCTTC. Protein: CASSTGQGGRYNEQFF.

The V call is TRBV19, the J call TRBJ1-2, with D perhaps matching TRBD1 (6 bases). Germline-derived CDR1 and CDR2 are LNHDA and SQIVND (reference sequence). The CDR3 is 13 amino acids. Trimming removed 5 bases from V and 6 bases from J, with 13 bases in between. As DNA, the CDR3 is TGTGCCAGTAGTGACAGGAGCTGGAATGGCTACACCTTC. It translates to CASSDRSWNGYTF.

The CDR3 region has the DNA TGTGCCAGTGGGAGACTAGCGGCGACCGCGAACACCGGGGAGCTGTTTTTT. Protein product: CASGRLAATANTGELFF. V is TRBV28 and J is TRBJ2-2; 9 bases are shared with TRBD2. V shed 9 bases and J 0 bases; nucleotides not matched to a gene: 11. This CDR3 is built from 17 residues. The V gene's germline CDR1 is MDHEN and CDR2 SYDVKM.

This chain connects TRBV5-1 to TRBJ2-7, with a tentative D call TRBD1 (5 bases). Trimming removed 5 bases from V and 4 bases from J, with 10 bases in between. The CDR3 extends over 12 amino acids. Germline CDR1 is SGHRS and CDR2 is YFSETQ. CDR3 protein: CASRAGRYEQYF. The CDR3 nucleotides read TGCGCCAGCAGAGCAGGGCGGTACGAGCAGTACTTC.

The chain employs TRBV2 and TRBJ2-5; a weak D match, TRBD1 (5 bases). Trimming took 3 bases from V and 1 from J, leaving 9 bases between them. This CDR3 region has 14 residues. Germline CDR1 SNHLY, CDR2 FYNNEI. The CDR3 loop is CASSDPRAQETQYF. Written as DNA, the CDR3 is TGTGCCAGCAGTGACCCCAGGGCCCAAGAGACCCAGTACTTC. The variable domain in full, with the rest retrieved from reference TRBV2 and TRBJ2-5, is EPEVTQTPSHQVTQMGQEVILRCVPISNHLYFYWYRQILGQKVEFLVSFYNNEISEKSEIFDDQFSVERPDGSNFTLKIRSTKLEDSAMYFCASSDPRAQETQYFGPGTRLLVL.